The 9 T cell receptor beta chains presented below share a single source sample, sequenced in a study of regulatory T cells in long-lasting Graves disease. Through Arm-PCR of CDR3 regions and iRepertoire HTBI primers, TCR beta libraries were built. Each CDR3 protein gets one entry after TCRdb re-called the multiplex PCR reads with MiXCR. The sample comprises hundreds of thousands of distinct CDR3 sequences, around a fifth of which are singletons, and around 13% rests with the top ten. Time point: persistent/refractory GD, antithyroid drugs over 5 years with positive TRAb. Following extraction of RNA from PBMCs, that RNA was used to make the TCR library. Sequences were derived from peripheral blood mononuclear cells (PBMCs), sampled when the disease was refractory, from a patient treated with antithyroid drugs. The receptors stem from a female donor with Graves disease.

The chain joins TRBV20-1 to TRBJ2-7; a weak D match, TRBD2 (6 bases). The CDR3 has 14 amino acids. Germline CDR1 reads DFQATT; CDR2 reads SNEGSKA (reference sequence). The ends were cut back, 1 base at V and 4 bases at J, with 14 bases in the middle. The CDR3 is CSARAGGYGYEQYF. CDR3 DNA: TGCAGTGCTAGAGCTGGAGGGTACGGTTACGAGCAGTACTTC.

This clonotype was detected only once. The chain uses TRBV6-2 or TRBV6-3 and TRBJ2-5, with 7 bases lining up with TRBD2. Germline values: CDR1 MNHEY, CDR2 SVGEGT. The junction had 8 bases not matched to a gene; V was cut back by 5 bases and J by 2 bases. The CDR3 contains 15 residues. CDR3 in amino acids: CASSMDWGGQETQYF. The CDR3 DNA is TGTGCCAGCAGTATGGACTGGGGAGGGCAAGAGACCCAGTACTTC.

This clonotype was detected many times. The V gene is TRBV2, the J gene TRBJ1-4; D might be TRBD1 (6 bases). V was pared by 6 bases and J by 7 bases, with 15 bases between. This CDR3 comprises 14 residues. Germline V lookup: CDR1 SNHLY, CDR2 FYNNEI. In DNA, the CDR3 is TGTGCCAGCAGGACAGGCCGCTCAGGTGAAAAACTGTTTTTT. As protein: CASRTGRSGEKLFF.

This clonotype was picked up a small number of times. In nucleotides, the CDR3 is TGCAGTGCTAGGAGACAGGGGGCGACCGGGGAGCTGTTTTTT. Translation: CSARRQGATGELFF. The genes are TRBV20-1 and TRBJ2-2, with 10 bases matching TRBD1. This CDR3 is 14 amino acids long. Germline lookup yields CDR1 DFQATT and CDR2 SNEGSKA (reference sequence). The ends lost 3 bases at V and 5 bases at J; junction bases unmatched: 3.

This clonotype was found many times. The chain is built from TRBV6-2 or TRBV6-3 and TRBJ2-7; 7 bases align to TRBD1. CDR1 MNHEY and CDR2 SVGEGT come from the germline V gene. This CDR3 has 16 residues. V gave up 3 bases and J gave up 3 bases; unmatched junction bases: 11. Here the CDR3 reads CASSYQRTGRGYEQYF. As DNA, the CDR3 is TGTGCCAGCAGTTATCAGAGGACAGGTCGCGGCTACGAGCAGTACTTC.

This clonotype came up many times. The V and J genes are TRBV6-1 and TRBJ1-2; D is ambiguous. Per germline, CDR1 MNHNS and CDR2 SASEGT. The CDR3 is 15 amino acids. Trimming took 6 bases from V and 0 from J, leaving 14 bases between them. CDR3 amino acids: CASRTSRTANYGYTF. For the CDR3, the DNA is TGTGCCAGCAGAACTTCCCGGACGGCTAACTATGGCTACACCTTC.

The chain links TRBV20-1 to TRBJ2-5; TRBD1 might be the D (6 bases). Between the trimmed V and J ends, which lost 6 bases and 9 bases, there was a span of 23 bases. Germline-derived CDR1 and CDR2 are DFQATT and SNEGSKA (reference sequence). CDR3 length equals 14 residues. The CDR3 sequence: CSAPQTGSSEAQYF. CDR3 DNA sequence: TGCAGTGCCCCTCAGACAGGCTCCAGCGAGGCCCAGTACTTC.

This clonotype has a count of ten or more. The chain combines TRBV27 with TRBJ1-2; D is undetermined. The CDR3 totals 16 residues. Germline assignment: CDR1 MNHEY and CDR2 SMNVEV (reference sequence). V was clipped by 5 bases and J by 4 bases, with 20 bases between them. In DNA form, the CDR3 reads TGTGCCAGCAGTCCCTCCCGTATGCCACGGGGCTATGGCTACACCTTC. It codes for CASSPSRMPRGYGYTF.

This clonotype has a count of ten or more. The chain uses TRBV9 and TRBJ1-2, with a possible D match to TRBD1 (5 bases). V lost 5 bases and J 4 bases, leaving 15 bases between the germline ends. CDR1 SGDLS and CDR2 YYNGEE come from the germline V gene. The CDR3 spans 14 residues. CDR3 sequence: CASSPEMGPYGYTF. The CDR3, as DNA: TGTGCCAGCAGTCCAGAGATGGGGCCCTATGGCTACACCTTC.